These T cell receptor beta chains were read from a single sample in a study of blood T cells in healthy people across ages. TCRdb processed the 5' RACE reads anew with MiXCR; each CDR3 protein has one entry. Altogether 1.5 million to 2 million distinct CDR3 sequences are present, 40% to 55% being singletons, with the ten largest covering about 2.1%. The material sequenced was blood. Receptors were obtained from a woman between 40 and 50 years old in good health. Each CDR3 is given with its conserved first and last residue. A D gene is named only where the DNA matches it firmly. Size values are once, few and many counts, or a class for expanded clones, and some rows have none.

CASSLDGRGSEQYF | TGTGCCAGCAGTTTGGACGGCAGGGGATCCGAGCAGTACTTC | few | TRBV12-3/TRBV12-4 | NA | TRBJ2-7
CASSRRASGGYTF | TGTGCCAGCAGCCGACGGGCTAGCGGTGGCTACACCTTC | NA | TRBV7-2 | NA | TRBJ1-2
CASSVDGRGHQPQHF | TGTGCCAGCAGCGTAGATGGGCGCGGGCATCAGCCCCAGCATTTT | NA | TRBV9 | NA | TRBJ1-5
CASSYGHLTDTQYF | TGTGCCAGCAGTTATGGGCACCTCACAGATACGCAGTATTTT | few | TRBV6-2/TRBV6-3 | NA | TRBJ2-3
CASSPKTSGGAREQYF | TGTGCCAGCAGCCCAAAGACTAGCGGGGGGGCGAGAGAGCAGTACTTC | NA | TRBV7-9 | TRBD2 | TRBJ2-4
CASSLGQGVINTQYF | TGTGCCAGCAGCTTAGGACAGGGGGTTATAAATACGCAGTATTTT | few | TRBV7-6 | TRBD1 | TRBJ2-3
CASSLAARGAYEQYF | TGTGCCAGCAGCTTGGCGGCTAGAGGGGCATACGAGCAGTACTTC | many | TRBV6-6 | NA | TRBJ2-7
CASSPWGRGQEDNEQFF | TGTGCCAGCAGCCCTTGGGGGAGGGGGCAAGAGGACAATGAGCAGTTCTTC | NA | TRBV7-9 | NA | TRBJ2-1
CASILPDRGYEQYF | TGTGCCAGCATTCTCCCGGACAGGGGCTACGAGCAGTACTTC | NA | TRBV6-5 | TRBD1 | TRBJ2-7
CASSLFGPSGANVLTF | TGTGCCAGCAGCTTGTTTGGACCCTCTGGGGCCAACGTCCTGACTTTC | NA | TRBV5-6 | NA | TRBJ2-6
CASSKGVERGAKETQYF | TGTGCCAGCAGTAAAGGGGTAGAGCGGGGTGCCAAAGAGACCCAGTACTTC | NA | TRBV6-8 | TRBD2 | TRBJ2-5
CSASKDRENSPLHF | TGCAGTGCTAGTAAGGACAGGGAGAATTCACCCCTCCACTTT | NA | TRBV20-1 | TRBD1 | TRBJ1-6
CASNSGTSETQYF | TGTGCCAGCAACTCCGGGACATCAGAGACCCAGTACTTC | NA | TRBV6-6 | NA | TRBJ2-5
CASSQDPARPIYNEQFF | TGCGCCAGCAGCCAAGATCCCGCCAGGCCCATCTACAATGAGCAGTTCTTC | once | TRBV4-3 | NA | TRBJ2-1
CASSLDRLGSRYGYTF | TGTGCCAGCAGCTTAGACAGGCTCGGGTCTAGATATGGCTACACCTTC | few | TRBV7-2 | NA | TRBJ1-2
CASSLSVPTDEQYF | TGTGCCAGCAGTTTGAGCGTCCCTACCGACGAGCAGTACTTC | few | TRBV27 | NA | TRBJ2-7
CASSVVFQETQYF | TGTGCCAGCAGCGTAGTGTTCCAAGAGACCCAGTACTTC | few | TRBV9 | NA | TRBJ2-5
CASSLSRTGGYQETQYF | TGTGCCAGCAGTTTAAGCCGGACAGGGGGCTACCAAGAGACCCAGTACTTC | few | TRBV27 | TRBD1 | TRBJ2-5
CASSPSAGWGYTF | TGTGCCAGCAGCCCATCGGCAGGGTGGGGCTACACCTTC | NA | TRBV7-2 | NA | TRBJ1-2
CASSLPRREETQYF | TGTGCCAGCAGTTTACCTCGGCGGGAAGAGACCCAGTACTTC | NA | TRBV12-3/TRBV12-4 | NA | TRBJ2-5
CASRRAAPPYNEQYF | TGTGCCAGCAGAAGGGCGGCACCGCCTTACAATGAGCAGTACTTC | NA | TRBV6-5 | NA | TRBJ2-5
CASSQQVQETQYF | TGTGCCAGCTCACAACAGGTACAAGAGACCCAGTACTTC | many | TRBV3-1 | NA | TRBJ2-5
CSVEVRQGRNEQYF | TGCAGCGTTGAAGTCAGGCAGGGCCGGAACGAGCAGTACTTC | NA | TRBV29-1 | NA | TRBJ2-7
CASSFWGAGVSTDTQYF | TGTGCCAGCAGTTTTTGGGGGGCCGGGGTGAGCACAGATACGCAGTATTTT | NA | TRBV27 | NA | TRBJ2-3
CSVQRLSGRISSYEQYF | TGCAGTGTTCAGAGGTTATCAGGGCGGATAAGCTCCTACGAGCAGTACTTC | few | TRBV20-1 | NA | TRBJ2-7
CASSIGVTSYEQYF | TGCGCCAGCAGTATAGGAGTAACCTCCTACGAGCAGTACTTC | NA | TRBV5-1 | NA | TRBJ2-7
CASSPSLDRVYEQYF | TGTGCCAGCTCACCATCCTTGGACAGGGTCTACGAGCAGTACTTC | NA | TRBV18 | TRBD1 | TRBJ2-7
CSATYPSGYEQYF | TGCAGTGCTACCTATCCTTCAGGGTATGAGCAGTACTTC | NA | TRBV20-1 | NA | TRBJ2-7
CATSDGRPANEKLFF | TGTGCCACCAGTGATGGAAGGCCAGCTAATGAAAAACTGTTTTTT | NA | TRBV24-1 | NA | TRBJ1-4
CSATGAGSSYNSPLHF | TGCAGTGCCACCGGGGCAGGGAGCTCCTATAATTCACCCCTCCACTTT | NA | TRBV20-1 | NA | TRBJ1-6
CASSPGGVGFYNEQFF | TGTGCCAGCAGCCCGGGCGGGGTAGGTTTTTACAATGAGCAGTTCTTC | NA | TRBV5-6 | NA | TRBJ2-1
CASSYSSSGGLQETQYF | TGTGCCAGCAGTTACTCATCTAGCGGGGGCCTACAAGAGACCCAGTACTTC | NA | TRBV6-5 | TRBD2 | TRBJ2-5
CASSQDLRQGNAYGYTF | TGCGCCAGCAGCCAAGATTTGCGGCAGGGGAATGCGTATGGCTACACCTTC | NA | TRBV4-3 | NA | TRBJ1-2
CASSPGLAGEFDIQYF | TGTGCCAGCAGCCCTGGACTAGCGGGGGAATTTGACATTCAGTACTTC | NA | TRBV14 | TRBD2 | TRBJ2-4
CASRRMQETQYF | TGTGCCAGCAGACGGATGCAAGAGACCCAGTACTTC | NA | TRBV28 | NA | TRBJ2-5
CASSPRTYQETQYF | TGCGCCAGCAGCCCACGGACATACCAAGAGACCCAGTACTTC | few | TRBV4-3 | NA | TRBJ2-5
CSVELWTENADTQYF | TGCAGCGTTGAGCTCTGGACAGAGAACGCAGATACGCAGTATTTT | NA | TRBV29-1 | NA | TRBJ2-3
CASSLDQDNEQFF | TGCGCCAGCAGTTTAGACCAGGACAATGAGCAGTTCTTC | few | TRBV5-1 | NA | TRBJ2-1
CASSGTGLYGEAFF | TGTGCCAGCAGTGGGACAGGGCTTTATGGTGAAGCTTTCTTT | NA | TRBV6-1 | TRBD1 | TRBJ1-1
CASTRSLAGGLIGKDTQYF | TGTGCCAGCACCCGAAGCCTAGCGGGGGGGCTAATCGGGAAAGATACGCAGTATTTT | once | TRBV2 | TRBD2 | TRBJ2-3
CASSPGHYREQYF | TGTGCCAGCAGCCCCGGACACTATCGGGAGCAGTACTTC | few | TRBV7-2 | NA | TRBJ2-5